Listed below are T cell receptor beta chains from one sample, sequenced in a study of response to subunit inactivated influenza vaccine. TCRdb fed the RT-PCR reads into MiXCR, producing one record per CDR3 protein. The sample records roughly 700,000 distinct CDR3 sequences, around 14% being singletons. The sample in question was PBMCs from blood, obtained around 15 days before vaccination. Every receptor here comes from a man aged 50-60 years who received an inactivated influenza vaccine. CDR3s include the opening cysteine and the closing phenylalanine or tryptophan. The D gene is left open where the match is weak.

J | D | V | CDR3
TRBJ2-7 | . | TRBV7-2 | CASSLRRGYEQYF
TRBJ2-7 | . | TRBV20-1 | CSAAGSSRDGIYYYEQYF
TRBJ2-2 | TRBD1 | TRBV2 | CASRIPGTGWSITGELFF
TRBJ2-3 | . | TRBV28 | CASSLRWGPDTQYF
TRBJ1-1 | . | TRBV5-5 | CASTLPQGTEAFF
TRBJ2-2 | TRBD1 | TRBV6-1 | CASGRWGQGPTGELFF
TRBJ2-7 | TRBD1 | TRBV9 | CASSVEGTGGREQYF
TRBJ2-7 | . | TRBV18 | CASSPVRQRAYEQYF
TRBJ2-5 | . | TRBV10-3 | CAIRNGEQETQYF
TRBJ2-7 | TRBD1 | TRBV5-1 | CASSASGTGNIYEQYF
TRBJ2-1 | . | TRBV27 | CASSSERDSYNEQFF
TRBJ2-1 | . | TRBV7-2 | CASSLVRTDNEQFF
TRBJ2-1 | . | TRBV12-3/TRBV12-4 | CASSKPGNTYNEQFF
TRBJ2-7 | . | TRBV20-1 | CSAYDSSYSSYEQYF
TRBJ1-1 | . | TRBV6-2/TRBV6-3 | CAAWGPMGVTEAFF
TRBJ2-3 | TRBD2 | TRBV20-1 | CSALKGGSRTDTQYF
TRBJ2-1 | . | TRBV30 | CAWSVGNEQFF
TRBJ2-3 | . | TRBV28 | CASSSVTDTQYF
TRBJ1-5 | TRBD1 | TRBV28 | CASSPPGGGQPQHF
TRBJ2-2 | . | TRBV30 | CAWISWRTANTGELFF
TRBJ2-3 | . | TRBV5-5 | CASSSTGGSTDTQYF
TRBJ2-2 | TRBD1 | TRBV7-2 | CASSQPTGAKTGELFF
TRBJ2-3 | . | TRBV20-1 | CSARDRLVTDTQYF
TRBJ2-1 | TRBD1 | TRBV24-1 | CATSDVRDSAYNEQFF
TRBJ2-2 | TRBD1 | TRBV6-5 | CASSYVRGQGAPNTGELFF
TRBJ2-3 | TRBD2 | TRBV12-3/TRBV12-4 | CASSSAGEPTDTQYF
TRBJ2-7 | TRBD1 | TRBV12-3/TRBV12-4 | CASSFRQGVYEQYF
TRBJ1-1 | . | TRBV29-1 | CSVGGVMRAEAFF
TRBJ2-5 | . | TRBV20-1 | CSAGTPTVLIGETQYF
TRBJ2-5 | . | TRBV5-6 | CASSLMAGRSQETQYF
TRBJ2-3 | . | TRBV9 | CASSVGGSWRSTDTQYF
TRBJ2-1 | . | TRBV3-1 | CASSQWDTGSYNEQFF
TRBJ2-3 | . | TRBV28 | CASRGWKETDTQYF
TRBJ2-1 | . | TRBV9 | CASSVGREYNEQFF
TRBJ2-3 | . | TRBV5-1 | CASSWGGRGTDTQYF
TRBJ2-7 | TRBD1 | TRBV6-2/TRBV6-3 | CASSQDRGSPYEQYF
TRBJ1-2 | TRBD1 | TRBV20-1 | CSAEGQIRNYGYTF
TRBJ1-3 | TRBD1 | TRBV18 | CASSPGTGIGNTIYF
TRBJ1-2 | . | TRBV29-1 | CSVDDLTYYGYTF
TRBJ1-1 | TRBD1 | TRBV4-3 | CASSQVPGQGANTEAFF
TRBJ2-2 | TRBD1 | TRBV7-2 | CASSKGQGNTGELFF
TRBJ2-3 | . | TRBV27 | CASSLDSLYTQYF
TRBJ1-5 | . | TRBV6-2/TRBV6-3 | CASSRYRVDQPQHF
TRBJ2-7 | . | TRBV5-5 | CASSSLSGRSEQYF
TRBJ2-2 | . | TRBV12-3/TRBV12-4 | CASKPSDGGELFF
TRBJ2-7 | . | TRBV6-1 | CASSTQGISTGEQYF
TRBJ2-3 | . | TRBV7-3 | CASSLTASGGTDTQYF
TRBJ2-2 | TRBD1 | TRBV28 | CASSYPPGQGNTGELFF
TRBJ2-1 | . | TRBV2 | CASSDVLLSSYNEQFF
TRBJ1-1 | . | TRBV2 | CASSRAGAGYEAFF
TRBJ2-1 | . | TRBV7-8 | CASSEPRRDEQFF
TRBJ2-7 | TRBD2 | TRBV29-1 | CSVLRGGFEQYF
TRBJ2-3 | . | TRBV7-9 | CASSPGIAATDTQYF
TRBJ2-7 | . | TRBV6-2/TRBV6-3 | CASKTGETYEQYF
TRBJ2-1 | . | TRBV10-3 | CAIRYGSDPNEQFF
TRBJ2-7 | . | TRBV30 | CAWRRERYEQYF
TRBJ2-1 | TRBD2 | TRBV12-3/TRBV12-4 | CASRSGLAGDEQFF
TRBJ1-6 | TRBD1 | TRBV27 | CASTTGQVGYNSPLHF
TRBJ2-7 | TRBD2 | TRBV27 | CASRGTSGGQYEQYF